Following are 15 T cell receptor beta chains from one sample sequenced in a study of T cells in Graves' hyperthyroidism and ophthalmopathy. TCR beta CDR3 region amplification was performed from RNA transcripts. When the TCR CDR3 underwent first-round RT-PCR, the HTBI primer set was used. Each CDR3 protein is one row after TCRdb ran MiXCR on the multiplex PCR reads. Altogether under 750,000 distinct CDR3 sequences are present, 18% being singletons, with the ten largest covering around 15%. Sequences were obtained from blood. The receptors derive from a woman aged 50 to 65 with Graves' hyperthyroidism that later progressed to Graves' ophthalmopathy.

The chain links TRBV7-9 to TRBJ1-6; the D gene is possibly TRBD1 (6 bases). CDR1 is SEHNR, CDR2 FQNEAQ, per germline (reference sequence). CDR3 size: 15 residues. V dropped 9 bases and J dropped 10 bases, with 22 bases sitting between them. CDR3 bases: TGTGCCAGTAAAGCAGGGGTGAGGGGAAACTCACCCCTCCACTTT. Residues: CASKAGVRGNSPLHF.

This clonotype was seen ten or more times. The chain combines TRBV2 with TRBJ2-1, with 13 bases matching TRBD2. Trimming at V came to 5 bases and at J to 8 bases, leaving 6 bases not matched to a gene. In germline, CDR1 is SNHLY, CDR2 FYNNEI. This CDR3 is 15 amino acids long. The CDR3 region is CASSPGTSGVDEQFF. As DNA, the CDR3 is TGTGCCAGCAGTCCCGGGACTAGCGGGGTCGATGAGCAGTTCTTC.

As DNA, the CDR3 is TGTGCCAGCAGCTTAAATGGGGGGACAGGGGCTGGAAACACCATATATTTT. Its protein product is CASSLNGGTGAGNTIYF. The chain uses TRBV7-2 and TRBJ1-3; 10 bases align to TRBD1. Germline V gene lookup returns CDR1 SGHTA and CDR2 FQGNSA. This CDR3 has 17 amino acids. V dropped 2 bases and J dropped 2; count of bases not matched to a gene: 6.

The V call is TRBV6-1, the J call TRBJ1-2; perhaps TRBD1 as D (6 bases). Per the germline V gene, CDR1 is MNHNS and CDR2 is SASEGT. This CDR3 is 13 amino acids long. Trimming removed 1 base from V and 8 bases from J, with 11 bases in between. The CDR3 reads CASSEDEGHGYTF. The DNA for the CDR3 is TGTGCCAGCAGTGAAGATGAGGGACACGGCTACACCTTC.

In this sample, this clonotype turned up many times. This chain uses TRBV3-1 with TRBJ2-1, with 8 bases matching TRBD1. With 1 base clipped from V and 9 bases from J, the junction kept 8 bases outside the gene matches. The CDR3 totals 15 residues. Germline V gives CDR1 LGHDT, CDR2 YNNKEL (reference sequence). The CDR3 DNA reads TGTGCCAGCAGCCAAGGCGCACAGGGGGGCAGTGAGCAGTTCTTC. Translated, it gives CASSQGAQGGSEQFF.

This clonotype came up a few times. This chain connects TRBV6-8 to TRBJ1-3; TRBD1 might be the D (6 bases). The CDR3 covers 15 residues. Trimming removed 0 bases at V and 8 bases at J, with 14 bases between. The germline CDR1 and CDR2 sequences are MNHGY and SAAAGT. The CDR3 DNA sequence: TGTGCCAGCAGTTACTCGGACAGAGCTCCGGACACCATATATTTT. Protein sequence: CASSYSDRAPDTIYF.

This clonotype was seen repeatedly, ten times or more. At one boundary the junction diverges from the germline segment, which might be a read error. This chain joins TRBV6-2 or TRBV6-3 and TRBJ1-5; D might be TRBD1 (6 bases). The CDR3 has 19 amino acids. Per germline, CDR1 MNHEY and CDR2 SVGEGT. The CDR3 sequence is CASTYGGAAGTNTDQPQHF. CDR3 DNA sequence: TGTGCCAGCACTTACGGGGGGGCCGCCGGGACAAATACGGATCAGCCCCAGCATTTT.

J is TRBJ2-3 and V is TRBV29-1; D unresolved. Trimming took 6 bases from V and 3 from J, leaving 10 bases between them. CDR1 is SQVTM and CDR2 is ANQGSEA in the germline V gene. This CDR3 region has 12 residues. DNA of the CDR3: TGCAGCGTCGACCTGGGAACAGATACGCAGTATTTT. Its protein is CSVDLGTDTQYF.

This clonotype was recorded at least ten times. The rearrangement links TRBV12-3 or TRBV12-4 to TRBJ1-2, with D unclear. The CDR3 is 14 residues long. V was shortened by 6 bases and J by 6 bases, with 17 bases between the two germline ends. CDR3 DNA sequence: TGTGCCAGCAGACTACTATCTCCAGATGATGGCTACACCTTC. This encodes CASRLLSPDDGYTF.

J is TRBJ2-5 and V is TRBV28; TRBD1 is a possible D gene (6 bases). Germline lookup yields CDR1 MDHEN and CDR2 SYDVKM. The CDR3 is 14 amino acids. The germline V and J ends were trimmed by 6 bases and 2 bases, with 13 bases remaining between them. The CDR3 sequence is CASRQGRIQETQYF. In nucleotides, the CDR3 is TGTGCCAGCAGGCAGGGGAGAATACAAGAGACCCAGTACTTC.

This clonotype was seen only a few times. An end of the junction differs from the germline gene, which may be a read error. The chain combines TRBV27 with TRBJ1-1; no reliable D call. The germline gives CDR1 MNHEY, CDR2 SMNVEV (reference sequence). This CDR3 contains 14 residues. CDR3 bases: TGTGCCAGCGGTTTTGCACTACGAGGAACTGAAGCTTTCTTT. Amino acids: CASGFALRGTEAFF.

This clonotype has at least ten counts. The chain has TRBV6-1 and TRBJ1-2; 9 bases match TRBD1. V trimming: 5 bases; J trimming: 4 bases; junction bases outside the gene matches: 5. The CDR3 extends over 14 amino acids. The germline V gene encodes CDR1 MNHNS and CDR2 SASEGT. The CDR3 nucleotides are TGTGCCAGCAGTTGGGGACAGGGCGGCTATGGCTACACCTTC. Encoded protein: CASSWGQGGYGYTF.

This clonotype was recorded at least ten times. Here the CDR3 reads CASSLVEGNTDTQYF. Written as DNA, the CDR3 is TGCGCCAGCAGCTTGGTAGAGGGGAACACAGATACGCAGTATTTT. The genes are TRBV5-1 and TRBJ2-3; D is perhaps TRBD1 or TRBD2 (5 bases each). The germline CDR1 and CDR2 sequences are SGHRS and YFSETQ. V was cut by 0 bases and J by 2 bases, with 10 bases left in between. This CDR3 contains 15 residues.

This clonotype was observed a handful of times. The rearrangement links TRBV2 to TRBJ2-5, with a tentative D call TRBD2 (6 bases). Trimming left V 6 bases short and J 3 bases short, with 14 bases between. The CDR3 runs to 14 residues. Looked up from germline, CDR1 is SNHLY and CDR2 is FYNNEI. The CDR3 spells CASRRPGGEETQYF. In DNA form, the CDR3 reads TGTGCCAGCAGACGACCCGGAGGGGAAGAGACCCAGTACTTC.

This clonotype was observed a handful of times. J is TRBJ1-1 and V is TRBV20-1; 8 bases align to TRBD1. J lost 4 bases, V lost 5 bases, and 3 bases had no gene match. Germline-derived CDR1 and CDR2 are DFQATT and SNEGSKA (reference sequence). This CDR3 spans 12 amino acids. The CDR3 DNA reads TGCAGTGCTTGGACAGGGATCACTGAAGCTTTCTTT. As protein: CSAWTGITEAFF.